Listed below are T cell receptor beta chains from one sample, sequenced in a study of T cell responses to AZD1222 COVID-19 vaccine. TCRdb keeps only in-frame clones here, not all; method: immunoSEQ multiplex PCR. The sample lists about 130,000 clones, roughly 90% occurring once. The sequencing here drew on peripheral blood, taken on day 0 of AZD1222 vaccination. The receptors derive from an adult in good health. CDR3s include the opening cysteine and the closing phenylalanine or tryptophan. The D gene is left open where the match is weak. For some rows the clone size is stated as once, few or many, or as a class when expanded; others skip it.

j_gene: TRBJ2-2; v_gene: TRBV24-1; d_gene: -; abundance: -; CDR3aa: CATASGAITGELFF; CDR3nt: TGTGCCACCGCCTCGGGGGCGATCACCGGGGAGCTGTTTTTT
j_gene: TRBJ2-3; v_gene: TRBV24-1; d_gene: -; abundance: -; CDR3aa: CATSDGVRSTDTQYF; CDR3nt: TGTGCCACCAGTGACGGGGTACGTAGCACAGATACGCAGTATTTT
j_gene: TRBJ1-5; v_gene: TRBV2; d_gene: TRBD1; abundance: -; CDR3aa: CASKGQGRNQPQHF; CDR3nt: TGTGCCAGCAAAGGACAGGGTAGGAATCAGCCCCAGCATTTT
j_gene: TRBJ2-7; v_gene: TRBV11-3; d_gene: -; abundance: -; CDR3aa: CASSSRTRAGRPSIYEQYF; CDR3nt: TGTGCCAGCAGCTCCCGTACTAGAGCAGGTCGTCCCTCAATCTACGAGCAGTACTTC
j_gene: TRBJ1-5; v_gene: TRBV28; d_gene: -; abundance: -; CDR3aa: CASSSGGIQPQHF; CDR3nt: TGTGCCAGCAGTTCGGGGGGCATTCAGCCCCAGCATTTT
j_gene: TRBJ2-1; v_gene: TRBV5-1; d_gene: -; abundance: few; CDR3aa: CASSLTREQFF; CDR3nt: TGCGCCAGCAGCCTTACAAGGGAGCAGTTCTTC
j_gene: TRBJ1-2; v_gene: TRBV5-6; d_gene: -; abundance: -; CDR3aa: CASSPMGTTNYGYTF; CDR3nt: TGTGCCAGCAGCCCGATGGGGACCACTAACTATGGCTACACCTTC
j_gene: TRBJ1-2; v_gene: TRBV5-1; d_gene: TRBD1; abundance: -; CDR3aa: CASSDRDLLYGYTF; CDR3nt: TGCGCCAGCAGCGACAGGGATTTATTGTATGGCTACACCTTC
j_gene: TRBJ2-7; v_gene: TRBV28; d_gene: TRBD1; abundance: -; CDR3aa: CASSSGQSPHEQYF; CDR3nt: TGTGCCAGCAGTTCGGGACAGTCCCCCCACGAGCAGTACTTC
j_gene: TRBJ2-7; v_gene: TRBV7-2; d_gene: -; abundance: -; CDR3aa: CASSFRLYEQYF; CDR3nt: TGTGCCAGCAGCTTCCGACTCTACGAGCAGTACTTC
j_gene: TRBJ2-6; v_gene: TRBV2; d_gene: -; abundance: -; CDR3aa: CASSDRGANVLTF; CDR3nt: TGTGCCAGCAGTGATCGTGGGGCCAACGTCCTGACTTTC
j_gene: TRBJ1-5; v_gene: TRBV6-5; d_gene: -; abundance: -; CDR3aa: CARGGRNTNQPQHF; CDR3nt: TGTGCCAGGGGGGGGAGGAACACAAATCAGCCCCAGCATTTT
j_gene: TRBJ2-7; v_gene: TRBV29-1; d_gene: -; abundance: -; CDR3aa: CSVVAQGHSYEQYF; CDR3nt: TGCAGCGTCGTCGCACAGGGACACAGCTACGAGCAGTACTTC
j_gene: TRBJ2-5; v_gene: TRBV5-4; d_gene: TRBD2; abundance: -; CDR3aa: CASSPGGVPETQYF; CDR3nt: TGTGCCAGCAGCCCGGGGGGGGTACCGGAGACCCAGTACTTC
j_gene: TRBJ2-7; v_gene: TRBV6-6; d_gene: TRBD1; abundance: -; CDR3aa: CASSLTGARGLTSYEQYF; CDR3nt: TGTGCCAGCAGTCTTACGGGGGCCAGGGGGCTTACGTCCTACGAGCAGTACTTC
j_gene: TRBJ1-5; v_gene: TRBV11-2; d_gene: -; abundance: -; CDR3aa: CASSRGDNQPQHF; CDR3nt: TGTGCCAGCAGTAGGGGCGACAATCAGCCCCAGCATTTT
j_gene: TRBJ1-6; v_gene: TRBV5-1; d_gene: -; abundance: -; CDR3aa: CASSLDSYNSPLHF; CDR3nt: TGCGCCAGCAGCTTGGACAGCTATAATTCACCCCTCCACTTT
j_gene: TRBJ1-4; v_gene: TRBV4-3; d_gene: -; abundance: few; CDR3aa: CASSQGWQDNEKLFF; CDR3nt: TGCGCCAGCAGCCAAGGATGGCAGGATAATGAAAAACTGTTTTTT
j_gene: TRBJ2-3; v_gene: TRBV15; d_gene: TRBD1; abundance: -; CDR3aa: CATSRETGGPDTQYF; CDR3nt: TGTGCCACCAGCAGGGAGACAGGGGGCCCAGATACGCAGTATTTT
j_gene: TRBJ2-1; v_gene: TRBV9; d_gene: -; abundance: -; CDR3aa: CASSPLGLPYYNEQFF; CDR3nt: TGTGCCAGCAGCCCCCTTGGGCTACCCTACTACAATGAGCAGTTCTTC
j_gene: TRBJ2-7; v_gene: TRBV5-1; d_gene: -; abundance: -; CDR3aa: CASSSYDEQYF; CDR3nt: TGCGCCAGCAGCTCCTATGACGAGCAGTACTTC
j_gene: TRBJ2-1; v_gene: TRBV18; d_gene: TRBD1; abundance: -; CDR3aa: CASSPGDRDYNEQFF; CDR3nt: TGTGCCAGCTCACCTGGGGACAGGGATTACAATGAGCAGTTCTTC
j_gene: TRBJ1-2; v_gene: TRBV6-5; d_gene: TRBD1; abundance: -; CDR3aa: CASSYRDRGFYGYTF; CDR3nt: TGTGCCAGCAGTTACCGGGACAGGGGGTTCTATGGCTACACCTTC
j_gene: TRBJ1-6; v_gene: TRBV25-1; d_gene: -; abundance: -; CDR3aa: CASSHGAATLHF; CDR3nt: TGTGCCAGCTCACATGGGGCCGCGACCCTCCACTTT
j_gene: TRBJ2-3; v_gene: TRBV29-1; d_gene: -; abundance: -; CDR3aa: CSVGGRTDTQYF; CDR3nt: TGCAGCGTTGGGGGCCGCACAGATACGCAGTATTTT
j_gene: TRBJ2-2; v_gene: TRBV2; d_gene: -; abundance: -; CDR3aa: CASRPQAGTGELFF; CDR3nt: TGTGCCAGCAGGCCCCAAGCGGGCACCGGGGAGCTGTTTTTT
j_gene: TRBJ1-6; v_gene: TRBV28; d_gene: TRBD1; abundance: -; CDR3aa: CASSSYDRGDSPLHF; CDR3nt: TGTGCCAGCAGTTCCTATGACAGGGGGGATTCACCCCTCCACTTT
j_gene: TRBJ2-5; v_gene: TRBV6-1; d_gene: TRBD1; abundance: -; CDR3aa: CASSEFDRDGETQYF; CDR3nt: TGTGCCAGCAGTGAATTTGACAGGGATGGGGAGACCCAGTACTTC
j_gene: TRBJ1-6; v_gene: TRBV19; d_gene: -; abundance: -; CDR3aa: CASSTPGLSSPLHF; CDR3nt: TGTGCCAGTAGTACTCCGGGACTCTCATCACCCCTCCACTTT
j_gene: TRBJ2-7; v_gene: TRBV10-1; d_gene: -; abundance: few; CDR3aa: CASSEIGHADEQYF; CDR3nt: TGCGCCAGCAGTGAGATTGGCCACGCAGACGAGCAGTACTTC
j_gene: TRBJ2-1; v_gene: TRBV19; d_gene: -; abundance: once; CDR3aa: CASSVQQLSSYNEQFF; CDR3nt: TGTGCCAGTAGCGTTCAACAACTGAGCTCCTACAATGAGCAGTTCTTC
j_gene: TRBJ2-1; v_gene: TRBV5-6; d_gene: -; abundance: -; CDR3aa: CASSLSPSSYNEQFF; CDR3nt: TGTGCCAGCAGCTTGTCTCCAAGCTCCTACAATGAGCAGTTCTTC
j_gene: TRBJ1-6; v_gene: TRBV12-3/TRBV12-4; d_gene: -; abundance: -; CDR3aa: CASSLGVGSPLHF; CDR3nt: TGTGCCAGCAGTTTAGGGGTAGGATCACCCCTCCACTTT
j_gene: TRBJ1-5; v_gene: TRBV7-2; d_gene: TRBD1; abundance: -; CDR3aa: CASTGGVSQPQHF; CDR3nt: TGTGCCAGTACAGGGGGCGTAAGTCAGCCCCAGCATTTT
j_gene: TRBJ2-6; v_gene: TRBV7-8; d_gene: -; abundance: -; CDR3aa: CASSLPVQGSSGANVLTF; CDR3nt: TGTGCCAGCAGCTTACCGGTGCAGGGATCCTCTGGGGCCAACGTCCTGACTTTC
j_gene: TRBJ2-7; v_gene: TRBV27; d_gene: -; abundance: -; CDR3aa: CASSFRQDYEQYF; CDR3nt: TGTGCCAGCAGTTTCCGACAGGACTACGAGCAGTACTTC
j_gene: TRBJ2-4; v_gene: TRBV5-1; d_gene: -; abundance: -; CDR3aa: CASSLRGGTVDIQYF; CDR3nt: TGCGCCAGCAGCTTACGGGGAGGGACAGTAGACATTCAGTACTTC
j_gene: TRBJ2-6; v_gene: TRBV28; d_gene: -; abundance: -; CDR3aa: CASSPGANVLTF; CDR3nt: TGTGCCAGCAGTCCTGGGGCCAACGTCCTGACTTTC
j_gene: TRBJ1-1; v_gene: TRBV7-9; d_gene: TRBD1; abundance: -; CDR3aa: CASSFTGTVNTEAFF; CDR3nt: TGTGCCAGCAGCTTTACCGGGACAGTGAACACTGAAGCTTTCTTT
j_gene: TRBJ1-1; v_gene: TRBV30; d_gene: -; abundance: few; CDR3aa: CAWNPGVNTEAFF; CDR3nt: TGTGCCTGGAACCCGGGGGTGAACACTGAAGCTTTCTTT
j_gene: TRBJ2-7; v_gene: TRBV11-2; d_gene: TRBD1; abundance: -; CDR3aa: CASSLDLAQGFYEQYF; CDR3nt: TGTGCCAGCAGCTTAGATCTAGCACAGGGGTTCTACGAGCAGTACTTC
j_gene: TRBJ1-3; v_gene: TRBV30; d_gene: -; abundance: -; CDR3aa: CAWGGNTIYF; CDR3nt: TGTGCCTGGGGTGGAAACACCATATATTTT
j_gene: TRBJ1-4; v_gene: TRBV7-9; d_gene: -; abundance: -; CDR3aa: CASSPNEKLFF; CDR3nt: TGTGCCAGCAGCCCTAATGAAAAACTGTTTTTT
j_gene: TRBJ1-1; v_gene: TRBV10-3; d_gene: -; abundance: -; CDR3aa: CAISAQGAEAFF; CDR3nt: TGTGCCATCAGTGCCCAGGGTGCTGAAGCTTTCTTT
j_gene: TRBJ1-5; v_gene: TRBV9; d_gene: -; abundance: -; CDR3aa: CASGGSNQPQHF; CDR3nt: TGTGCCAGTGGGGGGAGCAATCAGCCCCAGCATTTT
j_gene: TRBJ2-3; v_gene: TRBV4-1; d_gene: TRBD1; abundance: -; CDR3aa: CASGTGGNTDTQYF; CDR3nt: TGCGCCAGCGGAACAGGGGGGAACACAGATACGCAGTATTTT